These T cell receptor beta chains were read from a single sample in a study of CD8+CD57+ T cells in acquired aplastic anemia. TCRdb reanalysed the reads using MiXCR and keeps one entry per CDR3 protein. The data show around 200,000 distinct CDR3 sequences, approximately 51% seen once. The sample taken for sequencing was sorted CD4+, CD8+, or CD8+CD57+ T cells (not recorded which) from PBMCs. The source of these receptors is a human donor with aplastic anemia. Both conserved end residues are part of each CDR3. D genes are given only for firm matches. Size is omitted from some rows. Given values are once, few, many or a class for expanded clones.

V: TRBV7-3
D: NA
size: NA
J: TRBJ2-7
length: 14
DNA: TGTGCCAGCAGCGGGCCCCTAGACAGCAGCGAGCAGTACTTC
CDR3: CASSGPLDSSEQYF

V: TRBV5-1
D: TRBD1
size: NA
J: TRBJ1-2
length: 15
DNA: TGCGCCAGCAGCTCCGGAACCGGGACAGTCGATGGCTACACCTTC
CDR3: CASSSGTGTVDGYTF

V: TRBV6-5
D: NA
size: many
J: TRBJ1-2
length: 14
DNA: TGTGCCAGCAGTTACGACAACAGCCTCTATGGCTACACCTTC
CDR3: CASSYDNSLYGYTF

V: TRBV20-1
D: TRBD1
size: NA
J: TRBJ1-3
length: 13
DNA: TGCAGCGGATCCGACAGGGCGGCAAACACCATATATTTT
CDR3: CSGSDRAANTIYF

V: TRBV10-1
D: NA
size: NA
J: TRBJ2-5
length: 13
DNA: TGCGCCAGCTCCCGGGACCTCGGAGAGACCCAGTACTTC
CDR3: CASSRDLGETQYF

V: TRBV7-6
D: NA
size: NA
J: TRBJ2-5
length: 15
DNA: TGTGCCAGCAGCTTAGCCCCGGGGACTCCCGTGGCCCAGTACTTC
CDR3: CASSLAPGTPVAQYF

V: TRBV5-1
D: TRBD1
size: many
J: TRBJ1-2
length: 14
DNA: TGCGCCAGCAGCTCTCCGGACAGGGTCTATGGCTACACCTTC
CDR3: CASSSPDRVYGYTF

V: TRBV24-1
D: NA
size: NA
J: TRBJ1-2
length: 11
DNA: TGTGCCACCCTAAGTGACTATGGCTACACCTTC
CDR3: CATLSDYGYTF

V: TRBV27
D: NA
size: NA
J: TRBJ2-7
length: 13
DNA: TGTGCCAGCAGTCCCGGGATCTCCTACGAGCAGTACTTC
CDR3: CASSPGISYEQYF

V: TRBV28
D: TRBD1
size: many
J: TRBJ1-5
length: 17
DNA: TGTGCCAGCAGCATTCTGAGGACAGGGGGCAGGAATCAGCCCCAGCATTTT
CDR3: CASSILRTGGRNQPQHF

V: TRBV10-3
D: TRBD2
size: few
J: TRBJ2-7
length: 15
DNA: TGTGCCATCAGTGCGGGACTAGCGGGGGGTTACGAGCAGTACTTC
CDR3: CAISAGLAGGYEQYF

V: TRBV25-1
D: TRBD1
size: once
J: TRBJ1-1
length: 14
DNA: TGTGCCAGCACTGGACAGGGGGCATACACTGAAGCTTTCTTT
CDR3: CASTGQGAYTEAFF

V: TRBV11-2
D: NA
size: many
J: TRBJ1-5
length: 13
DNA: TGTGCCAGCAGCTGGGACGGCAATCAGCCCCAGCATTTT
CDR3: CASSWDGNQPQHF

V: TRBV19
D: TRBD2
size: NA
J: TRBJ2-3
length: 15
DNA: TGTGCCAGTAGTCTCGGACTAGCGGCTACAGATACGCAGTATTTT
CDR3: CASSLGLAATDTQYF

V: TRBV18
D: NA
size: many
J: TRBJ2-7
length: 13
DNA: TGTGCCAGCTCACCGGCAGGGTTGGGCGAGCAGTACTTC
CDR3: CASSPAGLGEQYF

V: TRBV20-1
D: NA
size: NA
J: TRBJ1-1
length: 14
DNA: TGCAGTGCTAGAGATTTTAAGGGCCCAGCTGAAGCTTTCTTT
CDR3: CSARDFKGPAEAFF

V: TRBV24-1
D: TRBD1
size: many
J: TRBJ2-5
length: 14
DNA: TGTGCCACCAGTGATCCGGGACAGGGGGTTGTCCAGTACTTC
CDR3: CATSDPGQGVVQYF

V: TRBV10-1
D: NA
size: NA
J: TRBJ1-1
length: 15
DNA: TGCGCCAGCAGTGAGTCGTCGGTAGGCATCACTGAAGCTTTCTTT
CDR3: CASSESSVGITEAFF

V: TRBV19
D: TRBD1
size: NA
J: TRBJ1-2
length: 12
DNA: TGTGCCAGTAAACAGGGGGCCTACGGCTACACCTTC
CDR3: CASKQGAYGYTF

V: TRBV7-8
D: TRBD2
size: many
J: TRBJ2-3
length: 14
DNA: TGTGCCAGCAGCCGGGGGACTACCACAGATACGCAGTATTTT
CDR3: CASSRGTTTDTQYF

V: TRBV10-3
D: TRBD1
size: NA
J: TRBJ2-1
length: 15
DNA: TGTGCCATCAGTGGGGGGACAGGGGAGGTGGATGAGCAGTTCTTC
CDR3: CAISGGTGEVDEQFF

V: TRBV5-1
D: NA
size: many
J: TRBJ1-4
length: 17
DNA: TGCGCCAGCAAACCGGGCCGCGGAGGGTTGACTAATGAAAAACTGTTTTTT
CDR3: CASKPGRGGLTNEKLFF

V: TRBV7-9
D: TRBD2
size: few
J: TRBJ2-5
length: 18
DNA: TGTGCCAGCAGCCACAAAACAGGGATAGCGGGGGACGGTGAGACCCAGTACTTC
CDR3: CASSHKTGIAGDGETQYF

V: TRBV29-1
D: TRBD2
size: NA
J: TRBJ2-1
length: 13
DNA: TGCAGCGCAGACATTCTACGGGGGGGTGAGCAGTTCTTC
CDR3: CSADILRGGEQFF

V: TRBV18
D: NA
size: NA
J: TRBJ1-5
length: 17
DNA: TGTGCCAGCTCACCACGACAGGAGGCCACTAAAAATCAGCCCCAGCATTTT
CDR3: CASSPRQEATKNQPQHF

V: TRBV11-2
D: NA
size: many
J: TRBJ1-1
length: 14
DNA: TGTGCCAGCAGCTTATTGAGAGCCCCGGGAGGAGCTTTCTTT
CDR3: CASSLLRAPGGAFF

V: TRBV15
D: TRBD1
size: NA
J: TRBJ1-1
length: 14
DNA: TGTGCCACCAGCGTGGACAGGGTGACCACTGAAGCTTTCTTT
CDR3: CATSVDRVTTEAFF

V: TRBV5-6
D: NA
size: many
J: TRBJ1-5
length: 15
DNA: TGTGCCAGCAGCCAGAGGGCTTATAGCAATCAGCCCCAGCATTTT
CDR3: CASSQRAYSNQPQHF

V: TRBV15
D: NA
size: NA
J: TRBJ2-7
length: 13
DNA: TGTGCCACCAGCAGAGATTATGCGGGCGAGCAGTACTTC
CDR3: CATSRDYAGEQYF

V: TRBV5-1
D: NA
size: many
J: TRBJ1-4
length: 14
DNA: TGCGCCAGCAGCGGACAGACAACTAATGAAAAACTGTTTTTT
CDR3: CASSGQTTNEKLFF

V: TRBV10-3
D: NA
size: NA
J: TRBJ2-3
length: 11
DNA: TGTGCCATCAGTGAGGGGGATACGCAGTATTTT
CDR3: CAISEGDTQYF

V: TRBV20-1
D: NA
size: many
J: TRBJ2-7
length: 13
DNA: TGCAGTGCTCGAGAGGGCCACAACTACGAGCAGTACTTC
CDR3: CSAREGHNYEQYF

V: TRBV7-9
D: TRBD1
size: many
J: TRBJ1-1
length: 15
DNA: TGTGCCAGCAGCCCAGGGGGGGGGCAGGGGACTGAAGCTTTCTTT
CDR3: CASSPGGGQGTEAFF

V: TRBV20-1
D: TRBD1
size: NA
J: TRBJ1-5
length: 14
DNA: TGCAGTGCTCGGCCCGACAGGGGCCATCAGCCCCAGCATTTT
CDR3: CSARPDRGHQPQHF

V: TRBV25-1
D: TRBD1
size: many
J: TRBJ1-1
length: 13
DNA: TGTGCCGGCAGGGACAGGGCGACCACTGAAGCTTTCTTT
CDR3: CAGRDRATTEAFF

V: TRBV6-6
D: NA
size: NA
J: TRBJ1-1
length: 13
DNA: TGTGCCAGCACCCCGGGGCGGAACACTGAAGCTTTCTTT
CDR3: CASTPGRNTEAFF

V: TRBV7-2
D: TRBD1
size: NA
J: TRBJ1-5
length: 15
DNA: TGTGCCAGCAGCCCAAGGACAGGGGGCGTGCAGCCCCAGCATTTT
CDR3: CASSPRTGGVQPQHF

V: TRBV12-3/TRBV12-4
D: TRBD1
size: few
J: TRBJ2-2
length: 17
DNA: TGTGCCAGCAGCTGGGACAGGGGTTGGGGTAGCACCGGGGAGCTGTTTTTT
CDR3: CASSWDRGWGSTGELFF

V: TRBV5-1
D: NA
size: many
J: TRBJ1-2
length: 14
DNA: TGCGCCAGCAGCTTGGCCGGTCAGGGAGGGGGCTACACCTTC
CDR3: CASSLAGQGGGYTF